Each of the 32 T cell receptor beta chains below was sequenced from the same sample in a study of cytomegalovirus exposure and HLA in healthy donors. PCR employed 60 Vbeta and 13 Jbeta primers. Generated by immunoSEQ multiplex PCR, the TCRdb table keeps only in-frame clones and is missing some. The listing records fewer than 150,000 clones. Sequencing was carried out using PBMCs. The receptor source for this set is a man in his forties in good health and CMV-seronegative.

The CDR3 region is CASSSGAVANTGELFF. The CDR3 DNA is TGCGCCAGCAGCTCAGGGGCAGTAGCGAACACCGGGGAGCTGTTTTTT. The chain employs TRBV4-3 and TRBJ2-2; tentatively, D is TRBD1 (6 bases). Trimming removed 5 bases at V and 0 bases at J, with 13 bases between. This CDR3 has 16 residues. Germline loops: CDR1 LGHNA, CDR2 YSLEER.

The chain is built from TRBV7-2 and TRBJ2-7, with D tentatively TRBD2 (5 bases). This CDR3 region has 15 residues. Trimming shortened V by 5 bases and J by 2 bases, and 16 bases separated the two germline ends. Per the germline V gene, CDR1 is SGHTA and CDR2 is FQGNSA. Here the CDR3 reads CASSPTAVIPYEQYF. CDR3 bases: TGTGCCAGCAGCCCAACAGCGGTTATTCCCTACGAGCAGTACTTC.

The gene calls are TRBV7-6 and TRBJ2-7; no clear D. CDR3 length: 13 amino acids. V lost 5 bases and J lost 6, with 14 bases in between. The germline V gene encodes CDR1 SGHVS and CDR2 FNYEAQ. Written as DNA, the CDR3 is TGTGCCAGCAGCCCTTATTTCGTTAGCGAGCAGTACTTC. It specifies CASSPYFVSEQYF.

The rearrangement links TRBV5-4 to TRBJ1-6; 7 bases fit TRBD1. Germline loops: CDR1 SGHNT, CDR2 YYREEE (reference sequence). Germline trimming cut 0 bases from V and 9 bases from J; bases unmatched to any gene: 6. This CDR3 comprises 15 residues. The CDR3 spells CASSLDRGSGSPLHF. In nucleotides, the CDR3 is TGTGCCAGCAGCTTGGACAGGGGATCGGGTTCACCCCTCCACTTT. Full variable domain (remainder filled in from reference TRBV5-4 and TRBJ1-6): ETGVTQSPTHLIKTRGQQVTLRCSSQSGHNTVSWYQQALGQGPQFIFQYYREEENGRGNFPPRFSGLQFPNYSSELNVNALELDDSALYLCASSLDRGSGSPLHFGNGTRLTVT.

The rearrangement joins TRBV5-8 to TRBJ2-5; D gene unclear. Germline V CDR1 and CDR2: SGHTS, YDEGEE. The CDR3 extends over 15 amino acids. Trimming stripped 3 bases from V and 0 bases from J, with 12 bases between. CDR3 coding DNA: TGTGCCAGCAGCTCCCAAGTGGAGTACCAAGAGACCCAGTACTTC. Translating gives CASSSQVEYQETQYF.

The V and J genes are TRBV15 and TRBJ2-2, with 8 positions matching TRBD1. V gave up 5 bases and J gave up 2 bases; unmatched junction bases: 4. This CDR3 is built from 15 residues. The V gene's germline CDR1 is LNHNV and CDR2 YYDKDF (reference sequence). In DNA form, the CDR3 reads TGTGCCACCAGCGGACAGGGAGCCAACACCGGGGAGCTGTTTTTT. Its protein product is CATSGQGANTGELFF.

The gene calls are TRBV7-7 and TRBJ2-3; 13 positions match TRBD2. Germline assignment: CDR1 SSHAT and CDR2 FNYEAQ (reference sequence). This CDR3 is 16 amino acids long. The V segment lost 5 bases and the J segment 6 bases; nucleotides outside the gene matches: 8. CDR3 nucleotides: TGTGCCAGCAGCCGCGGGACTAGCGGGGCCGGGGATACGCAGTATTTT. Translated: CASSRGTSGAGDTQYF.

This chain connects TRBV5-1 to TRBJ2-7, with TRBD1 identical over 7 bases. This CDR3 spans 15 amino acids. The germline V gene has CDR1 SGHRS and CDR2 YFSETQ. V lost 0 bases and J lost 0; bases outside the gene matches: 3. The CDR3 here is CASSLVGDSSYEQYF. The CDR3 DNA is TGCGCCAGCAGCTTGGTAGGGGACAGCTCCTACGAGCAGTACTTC.

The chain carries TRBV5-1 and TRBJ1-1; TRBD1 matches at 11 bases. Looked up from germline, CDR1 is SGHRS and CDR2 is YFSETQ. The CDR3 consists of 13 residues. With 4 bases clipped from V and 8 bases from J, the junction kept 4 bases outside the gene matches. The CDR3 bases are TGCGCCAGCAGCCCTGGGACAGGGGGGGAAGCTTTCTTT. Its protein is CASSPGTGGEAFF.

V gene TRBV5-1 combines with J gene TRBJ2-1, with D tentatively TRBD2 (5 bases). V shed 3 bases and J shed 9 bases, with 13 bases lying between them. CDR1 SGHRS and CDR2 YFSETQ come from the germline V gene. The CDR3 extends over 13 amino acids. The CDR3 nucleotides are TGCGCCAGCAGCTCCCTCGGAGAGGGTGAGCAGTTCTTC. Its protein is CASSSLGEGEQFF.

CDR3 region: CASSFTGTGNSPLHF. The CDR3 nucleotides read TGTGCCAGCAGTTTTACCGGGACAGGGAATTCACCCCTCCACTTT. The chain employs TRBV27 and TRBJ1-6; 9 positions agree with TRBD1. Germline CDR1 and CDR2: MNHEY and SMNVEV (reference sequence). With 3 bases clipped from V and 7 bases from J, the junction kept 4 bases outside the gene matches. The CDR3 has 15 amino acids.

The V and J genes are TRBV7-9 and TRBJ2-7, with a possible D match to TRBD1 (6 bases). The CDR3 sequence is 13 residues long. CDR1 is SEHNR and CDR2 is FQNEAQ in the germline V gene (reference sequence). V was cut by 5 bases and J by 3 bases, with 11 bases left in between. The CDR3 nucleotides read TGTGCCAGCAGCAAGGACAGCTTCTACGAGCAGTACTTC. It translates to CASSKDSFYEQYF. Full variable domain (outside the CDR3, taken from reference TRBV7-9 and TRBJ2-7): DTGVSQNPRHKITKRGQNVTFRCDPISEHNRLYWYRQTLGQGPEFLTYFQNEAQLEKSRLLSDRFSAERPKGSFSTLEIQRTEQGDSAMYLCASSKDSFYEQYFGPGTRLTVT.

The chain couples TRBV4-3 to TRBJ2-7; 12 bases map to TRBD1. Germline CDR1 is LGHNA and CDR2 is YSLEER. V trimming: 3 bases; J trimming: 0 bases; junction bases outside the gene matches: 3. The CDR3 spans 16 residues. CDR3 sequence reads: CASSHGTGGYSYEQYF. In DNA form, the CDR3 reads TGCGCCAGCAGCCATGGGACAGGGGGCTACTCCTACGAGCAGTACTTC.

The chain has TRBV7-2 and TRBJ2-2; 7 nucleotides align to TRBD1. Germline assignment: CDR1 SGHTA and CDR2 FQGNSA. CDR3 length equals 16 residues. V was clipped by 3 bases and J by 4 bases; unmatched bases: 8. DNA of the CDR3: TGTGCCAGCAGCTTCCGACAGGGAACCGTCACCGGGGAGCTGTTTTTT. This codes for CASSFRQGTVTGELFF.

The chain is built from TRBV11-2 and TRBJ2-1; 13 bases line up with TRBD2. This CDR3 is 17 amino acids long. CDR1 is SGHAT, CDR2 FQNNGV, per germline. After removal of 5 bases from V and 0 bases from J, the junction contained 4 bases not matched to a gene. CDR3 sequence (DNA): TGTGCCAGCAGCACGGGACTAGCGGGGAGCTCCTACAATGAGCAGTTCTTC. Translation: CASSTGLAGSSYNEQFF.

The V call is TRBV10-3, the J call TRBJ2-7; 8 nucleotides line up with TRBD2. CDR1 is ENHRY and CDR2 is SYGVKD in the germline V gene. V shed 6 bases, J shed 4 bases, and the junction held 8 bases outside the gene matches. CDR3 length equals 14 residues. CDR3 loop: CAISDSGGDYEQYF. The CDR3 bases are TGTGCCATCAGCGACAGCGGGGGTGATTACGAGCAGTACTTC.

This sequence joins TRBV19 and TRBJ1-1, with 9 nucleotides matching TRBD1. The CDR3 length is 17 residues. J lost 3 bases, V lost 1 base, and 9 bases had no gene match. Germline V lookup: CDR1 LNHDA, CDR2 SQIVND (reference sequence). CDR3 DNA sequence: TGTGCCAGTAGTATAGGTGAATGGGACAGGGTCGACACTGAAGCTTTCTTT. It yields the protein CASSIGEWDRVDTEAFF.

The chain recombines TRBV6-6 with TRBJ1-5, with D maybe TRBD1 (5 bases). V dropped 6 bases and J dropped 7 bases, with 16 bases sitting between them. CDR1 MNHNY and CDR2 SVGAGI come from the germline V gene (reference sequence). This CDR3 is 14 amino acids long. In DNA, the CDR3 is TGTGCCAGCAGCCTCGGGCAGGGTCAACAGCCCCAGCATTTT. Protein: CASSLGQGQQPQHF.

The chain employs TRBV5-4 and TRBJ2-5; D ambiguous. Germline V gene sequence: CDR1 SGHNT, CDR2 YYREEE (reference sequence). V dropped 3 bases and J dropped 4 bases, with 10 bases sitting between them. This CDR3 has 13 residues. CDR3 DNA: TGTGCCAGCAGCTCCCTACCCCGAGAGACCCAGTACTTC. Protein: CASSSLPRETQYF.

The chain employs TRBV10-2 and TRBJ2-7; possibly TRBD1 for D (6 bases). Germline values: CDR1 WSHSY, CDR2 SAAADI. Trimming removed 0 bases at V and 2 bases at J, with 8 bases between. This CDR3 region has 14 residues. This CDR3 is CASSESQGTYEQYF. The CDR3 DNA reads TGCGCCAGCAGTGAGTCCCAGGGGACCTACGAGCAGTACTTC.

V is TRBV4-2 and J is TRBJ2-7; tentatively, D is TRBD2 (5 bases). Deletions cut 0 bases from V and 2 bases from J, with 11 bases between. This CDR3 comprises 15 residues. Looked up from germline, CDR1 is LGHNA and CDR2 is YNFKEQ. The CDR3: CASSQDGPGTYEQYF. CDR3 in DNA: TGTGCCAGCAGCCAAGATGGGCCGGGGACCTACGAGCAGTACTTC.

The rearrangement joins TRBV4-3 to TRBJ2-1; no firm D call. Trimming removed 4 bases at V and 7 bases at J, with 17 bases between. CDR1 and CDR2 (germline): LGHNA, YSLEER. The CDR3 consists of 15 residues. The CDR3 spells CASSPLLLAGNEQFF. Here the CDR3 DNA reads TGCGCCAGCAGCCCGCTGCTTTTGGCAGGAAATGAGCAGTTCTTC.

The rearrangement joins TRBV6-5 to TRBJ2-7, with TRBD2 identical over 8 bases. The CDR3 is 16 residues long. V lost 2 bases and J lost 5; bases outside the gene matches: 11. Germline V gives CDR1 MNHEY, CDR2 SVGAGI. Written as DNA, the CDR3 is TGTGCCAGCAGTTACCTCGACGGGGGGGCGAGGAACGAGCAGTACTTC. Translated: CASSYLDGGARNEQYF.

V usage is TRBV19 and J usage is TRBJ1-6; 11 bases fit TRBD1. The CDR3 loop spans 17 amino acids. In germline, CDR1 is LNHDA, CDR2 SQIVND (reference sequence). V lost 5 bases to trimming and J lost 4 bases; unmatched junction nucleotides: 7. The CDR3 protein is CASSWDGTGGYNSPLHF. The CDR3 DNA reads as TGTGCCAGTAGTTGGGATGGGACAGGGGGATATAATTCACCCCTCCACTTT.

DNA of the CDR3: TGTGCCAGCTCGTACAGGGGGCGCGCGGTTATGAACGAGCAGTACTTC. This encodes CASSYRGRAVMNEQYF. V and J are TRBV18 and TRBJ2-7; TRBD1 matches at 9 bases. This CDR3 is 16 amino acids long. CDR1 is KGHSH and CDR2 is LQKENI in the germline V gene. Trimming removed 6 bases from V and 5 bases from J; junction bases left unmatched: 14.

This chain joins TRBV4-1 and TRBJ1-1, with 7 bases fitting TRBD1. The CDR3 extends over 13 amino acids. Germline V gives CDR1 MGHRA, CDR2 YSYEKL. With V trimmed by 4 bases and J by 4 bases, 3 bases remained unmatched. This CDR3 reads CASSPRQGTEAFF. The CDR3 nucleotides are TGCGCCAGCAGCCCCCGACAGGGCACTGAAGCTTTCTTT.

The chain joins TRBV7-9 to TRBJ2-7, with 7 positions matching TRBD1. The CDR3 is 15 residues long. V gave up 4 bases and J gave up 7 bases; unmatched junction bases: 13. The germline gives CDR1 SEHNR, CDR2 FQNEAQ (reference sequence). As DNA, the CDR3 is TGTGCCAGCAGCTCATGGGGGCAGGGGGTGGGAGAGCAGTACTTC. Translation: CASSSWGQGVGEQYF.

The genes are TRBV29-1 and TRBJ2-5; a weak D match, TRBD1 (6 bases). The CDR3 extends over 12 amino acids. Per the germline V gene, CDR1 is SQVTM and CDR2 is ANQGSEA. The CDR3 protein is CSGGGYQETQYF. The CDR3 bases are TGCAGTGGGGGCGGGTACCAAGAGACCCAGTACTTC.

The rearrangement joins TRBV19 to TRBJ1-2; a weak D match, TRBD1 (5 bases). The CDR3 contains 14 residues. V shed 8 bases and J shed 6 bases, with 19 bases lying between them. Germline V gene lookup returns CDR1 LNHDA and CDR2 SQIVND (reference sequence). In DNA, the CDR3 is TGTGCCAGTTGTGGGGGGAACCCTTGCAATGGCTACACCTTC. This codes for CASCGGNPCNGYTF.

The rearrangement uses TRBV9 and TRBJ2-2; no firm D call. Trimming removed 0 bases at V and 5 bases at J, with 5 bases between. The CDR3 sequence is 13 residues long. In germline, CDR1 is SGDLS, CDR2 YYNGEE. CDR3 protein: CASSVDGTGELFF. Written as DNA, the CDR3 is TGTGCCAGCAGCGTAGACGGTACCGGGGAGCTGTTTTTT.

This sequence joins TRBV5-1 and TRBJ2-1, with 12 bases fitting TRBD2. V dropped 1 base and J dropped 8; count of bases not matched to a gene: 4. This CDR3 spans 15 amino acids. Looked up from germline, CDR1 is SGHRS and CDR2 is YFSETQ. The CDR3 DNA sequence: TGCGCCAGCAGCTTGAGGACTAGCGGGGACCATGAGCAGTTCTTC. Its translation: CASSLRTSGDHEQFF.

The chain is built from TRBV29-1 and TRBJ1-4; D is possibly TRBD1 (5 bases). The CDR3 runs 13 residues. With 6 bases removed from V and 5 bases from J, the gap between germline ends came to 13 bases. CDR1 is SQVTM and CDR2 is ANQGSEA in the germline V gene. The CDR3 sequence: CSVFGGGNEKLFF. The CDR3 DNA follows: TGCAGCGTATTTGGGGGGGGAAATGAAAAACTGTTTTTT.